The clone carrying this T cell receptor beta chain was seen once. The CDR3 contains 14 residues. V was trimmed by 0 bases and J by 3 bases, leaving 10 bases between them. The V gene's germline CDR1 is SGHNT and CDR2 YYREEE (reference sequence). This record belongs to a study of blood T cell repertoires in COVID-19. Study at large: T cells, B-cell-depleted T cells, or PBMCs provided the cDNA or gDNA that served as material.

Living in roughly 25 US areas, the participants were between roughly 18 and 89 years of age. Participants' own reports of clinical history determined their cohort assignment. The authors' processing: For nucleated cells, counts were estimated from reference gene primer amplification. Profiled with immunoSEQ multiplex PCR; TCRdb holds only in-frame clones, not every one. The V and J calls and clone size come from that table; D and trimming were worked out from the DNA. The data hold hundreds of thousands of clones, with approximately 85% observed a single time. This clonotype was sampled from a woman aged 30 to 39 who had recovered from COVID-19. The chain couples TRBV5-4 to TRBJ2-7, with D possibly TRBD1 on 6 matching bases. The sequenced sample was PBMCs or T cells enriched from blood (not recorded which). In DNA form, the CDR3 reads TGTGCCAGCAGCTTGGGGGGGCGTCTCTACGAGCAGTACTTC. Translated: CASSLGGRLYEQYF. The full variable domain, rest sourced from reference TRBV5-4 and TRBJ2-7, is ETGVTQSPTHLIKTRGQQVTLRCSSQSGHNTVSWYQQALGQGPQFIFQYYREEENGRGNFPPRFSGLQFPNYSSELNVNALELDDSALYLCASSLGGRLYEQYFGPGTRLTVT.